These 8 T cell receptor beta chains were sequenced from one sample in a study of quantifying T cell responses using KT2 cells. As for the study in general: RNA was reverse transcribed with TCR alpha and beta constant-region primers.

The cDNA 3' end received a ligated oligonucleotide with a UMI. First-round PCR used roughly 4 cycles and beta primers RC1.1 and RC1.2 covering TRBC1 and TRBC2. MiXCR, applied by TCRdb to the UMI-ligation and nested PCR reads, yields one record per CDR3 protein. Among approximately 46,000 distinct CDR3 sequences listed, around a tenth were seen once. Sequencing input: PBMCs spiked with cells of the T cell clone KT2. Receptor source: a human donor.

This chain joins TRBV2 and TRBJ2-3; possible D gene TRBD2, 5 bases. CDR3 length equals 17 residues. From germline, CDR1 is SNHLY and CDR2 FYNNEI. V shed 6 bases and J shed 3 bases, with 22 bases lying between them. CDR3 region: CASRGSLTIKSTDTQYF. As DNA, the CDR3 is TGTGCCAGCAGAGGTTCTCTGACTATTAAGAGTACAGATACGCAGTATTTT.

This clonotype was observed a few times. The chain combines TRBV9 with TRBJ2-6, with D possibly matching TRBD2 (5 bases). Germline V gene data show CDR1 as SGDLS and CDR2 as YYNGEE. CDR3 length: 16 amino acids. The ends were cut back, 3 bases at V and 0 bases at J, with 10 bases in the middle. CDR3 in DNA: TGTGCCAGCAGCGCAGGAGGCTACTCTGGGGCCAACGTCCTGACTTTC. Translating gives CASSAGGYSGANVLTF.

The chain links TRBV20-1 to TRBJ1-5; perhaps TRBD1 as D (6 bases). Germline V gene lookup returns CDR1 DFQATT and CDR2 SNEGSKA (reference sequence). The V end was cut by 1 base, the J end by 3 bases, with 13 bases between. The CDR3 consists of 15 residues. CDR3 sequence: CSARVPGAYNQPQHF. DNA for the CDR3: TGCAGTGCTAGAGTCCCAGGGGCCTACAATCAGCCCCAGCATTTT.

The chain recombines TRBV20-1 with TRBJ2-3; possible D gene TRBD2, 6 bases. V was clipped by 0 bases and J by 2 bases, with 15 bases between them. The germline V gene encodes CDR1 DFQATT and CDR2 SNEGSKA (reference sequence). The CDR3 consists of 16 residues. The CDR3 DNA sequence: TGCAGTGCTAGAGATTACGGTAGCGGCTACACAGATACGCAGTATTTT. This codes for CSARDYGSGYTDTQYF.

This clonotype was detected only a few times. The rearrangement uses TRBV7-2 and TRBJ1-3; D remains ambiguous. CDR3 size: 15 residues. V shed 2 bases and J shed 0 bases, with 8 bases lying between them. Germline loops: CDR1 SGHTA, CDR2 FQGNSA. The CDR3 nucleotides are TGTGCCAGCAGCTTAAGAAGGGACTCTGGAAACACCATATATTTT. It codes for CASSLRRDSGNTIYF.

This clonotype appeared many times. This chain joins TRBV5-1 and TRBJ2-1, with 7 bases aligning to TRBD2. Germline-derived CDR1 and CDR2 are SGHRS and YFSETQ. This CDR3 is built from 17 residues. The V gene end was trimmed by 1 base and the J gene end by 7 bases; junction bases not matched to a gene: 14. Here the CDR3 DNA reads TGCGCCAGCAGCTTGAAAACCACTCGCGGGAGTAGGAATGAGCAGTTCTTC. As protein: CASSLKTTRGSRNEQFF.

The chain recombines TRBV5-6 with TRBJ2-7; 8 bases are a match to TRBD1. V lost 5 bases, J lost 6 bases, and 7 bases stayed unmatched. Germline loops: CDR1 SGHDT, CDR2 YYEEEE. The CDR3 has 13 amino acids. CDR3: CASRVLTGGEQYF. CDR3 coding DNA: TGTGCCAGCAGGGTGCTTACAGGGGGCGAGCAGTACTTC.

This clonotype was observed a handful of times. The gene calls are TRBV6-6 and TRBJ1-6; the D is unclear. The CDR3 extends over 16 amino acids. V lost 2 bases and J lost 5, with 13 bases in between. The germline V gene encodes CDR1 MNHNY and CDR2 SVGAGI (reference sequence). The CDR3 region is CASSYVGSMDNSPLHF. The CDR3 DNA is TGTGCCAGCAGTTACGTGGGGTCGATGGATAATTCACCCCTCCACTTT.